The next 16 T cell receptor beta chains were all read from a single sample in a study of response to subunit inactivated influenza vaccine. One entry per CDR3 protein results from TCRdb running MiXCR on the RT-PCR reads. Seen here are hundreds of thousands of distinct CDR3 sequences, around 13% observed once, and the top ten hold less than 9%. The specimen was PBMCs from blood, collected around two weeks before vaccination. The receptors here all came from a man in his fifties who received an inactivated influenza vaccine.

A few counts support this clonotype. V and J are TRBV27 and TRBJ2-2; tentatively, D is TRBD2 (6 bases). This CDR3 is built from 15 residues. V shed 6 bases and J shed 7 bases, with 18 bases lying between them. The germline V gene encodes CDR1 MNHEY and CDR2 SMNVEV (reference sequence). The CDR3 bases are TGTGCCAGCAGGGGACGGAGGGTTTTTAACGGGGAGCTGTTTTTT. It translates to CASRGRRVFNGELFF.

This clonotype was seen more than once but under ten times. V and J are TRBV24-1 and TRBJ2-1; TRBD2 aligns across 12 bases. J lost 6 bases, V lost 6 bases, and 5 bases had no gene match. This CDR3 spans 15 amino acids. Germline V gene data show CDR1 as KGHDR and CDR2 as SFDVKD. The CDR3 region has the DNA TGTGCCACCAGTACTAGCGGGAGGATAGGCAATGAGCAGTTCTTC. Its translation is CATSTSGRIGNEQFF.

In DNA, the CDR3 is TGTGCCACCTTGGCTCAGCAGAACACTGAAGCTTTCTTT. It encodes CATLAQQNTEAFF. This chain links TRBV10-3 with TRBJ1-1; D unclear. CDR1 ENHRY and CDR2 SYGVKD come from the germline V gene. The CDR3 consists of 13 residues. V was clipped by 10 bases and J by 1 base, with 13 bases between them.

This clonotype was found a few times. The chain combines TRBV20-1 with TRBJ1-4; TRBD1 matches 9 bases. Germline CDR1 and CDR2: DFQATT and SNEGSKA (reference sequence). With V trimmed by 5 bases and J by 7 bases, 8 bases remained unmatched. The CDR3 extends over 14 amino acids. This CDR3 is CSAPRTGAPEKLFF. DNA of the CDR3: TGCAGTGCTCCCCGGACAGGGGCCCCTGAAAAACTGTTTTTT.

The chain links TRBV11-2 to TRBJ2-5; D not certain. Germline loops: CDR1 SGHAT, CDR2 FQNNGV. The CDR3 has 13 residues. V lost 0 bases to trimming and J lost 5 bases, with 7 bases between them. Here the CDR3 reads CASSLDPWETQYF. As DNA, the CDR3 is TGTGCCAGCAGCTTAGATCCGTGGGAGACCCAGTACTTC.

This clonotype was detected a few times. This chain links TRBV6-1 with TRBJ2-4; tentative D call: TRBD1 (6 bases). This CDR3 comprises 15 residues. Germline V CDR1 and CDR2: MNHNS, SASEGT. Trimming took off 7 bases at V and 8 bases at J, with 21 bases between the two ends. CDR3 sequence reads: CASKAEIQGGDIQYF. The DNA for the CDR3 is TGTGCCAGCAAGGCGGAAATACAGGGTGGGGACATTCAGTACTTC.

The chain carries TRBV7-2 and TRBJ1-6; D perhaps matches TRBD1 (6 bases). The ends were cut back, 1 base at V and 7 bases at J, with 11 bases in the middle. Germline V gives CDR1 SGHTA, CDR2 FQGNSA. CDR3 length: 15 residues. CDR3 region: CASSLVTGNNSPLHF. CDR3 bases: TGTGCCAGCAGCTTAGTTACAGGGAACAATTCACCCCTCCACTTT.

This clonotype was observed a few times. The J gene is TRBJ2-7, the V gene TRBV3-1; the D gene is possibly TRBD2 (5 bases). V shed 2 bases and J shed 4 bases, with 15 bases lying between them. Germline V CDR1 and CDR2: LGHDT, YNNKEL (reference sequence). This CDR3 has 15 amino acids. CDR3 protein: CASSQTGIVLYEQYF. CDR3 nucleotides: TGTGCCAGCAGCCAAACCGGGATAGTACTTTACGAGCAGTACTTC.

This clonotype was seen more than once but under ten times. The chain uses TRBV12-3 or TRBV12-4 and TRBJ2-3; D could derive from TRBD1 or TRBD2 (5 bases each). Trimming took 6 bases from V and 10 from J, leaving 23 bases between them. CDR3 length: 15 amino acids. The CDR3 loop reads CASREGRETHGAQYF. In nucleotides, the CDR3 is TGTGCCAGCAGAGAGGGACGGGAAACTCACGGGGCGCAGTATTTT.

This clonotype turned up a few times. The rearrangement links TRBV5-1 to TRBJ2-3; tentative D call: TRBD2 (5 bases). CDR3 size: 17 residues. V was pared by 0 bases and J by 0 bases, with 14 bases between. Germline CDR1 is SGHRS and CDR2 is YFSETQ. The CDR3, as DNA: TGCGCCAGCAGCTTGGCGTCATCTAGCAGAAGCACAGATACGCAGTATTTT. Its protein is CASSLASSSRSTDTQYF.

J is TRBJ2-1 and V is TRBV6-1; perhaps D is TRBD1 or TRBD2 (5 bases each). CDR3 length: 14 amino acids. Germline V gene data show CDR1 as MNHNS and CDR2 as SASEGT. Trimming removed 6 bases at V and 4 bases at J, with 13 bases between. The CDR3 spells CASSPRDLYNEQFF. The DNA for the CDR3 is TGTGCCAGCAGCCCCCGGGACCTTTACAATGAGCAGTTCTTC.

This clonotype came up a few times. The chain has TRBV4-3 and TRBJ2-7; D is perhaps TRBD1 or TRBD2 (5 bases each). The CDR3 spans 15 residues. CDR1 is LGHNA, CDR2 YSLEER, per germline. V dropped 5 bases and J dropped 3 bases, with 17 bases sitting between them. CDR3 in amino acids: CASSTRVGTDYEQYF. The DNA for the CDR3 is TGCGCCAGCAGCACCCGGGTGGGGACGGACTACGAGCAGTACTTC.

The J gene is TRBJ1-2, the V gene TRBV29-1; D is ambiguous. V lost 4 bases to trimming and J lost 7 bases, with 10 bases between them. Per the germline V gene, CDR1 is SQVTM and CDR2 is ANQGSEA. CDR3 length: 11 amino acids. The CDR3 spells CSVGPETGYTF. CDR3 DNA: TGCAGCGTTGGCCCGGAAACTGGCTACACCTTC. The entire variable domain, with the rest obtained from reference TRBV29-1 and TRBJ1-2, is as follows: SAVISQKPSRDICQRGTSLTIQCQVDSQVTMMFWYRQQPGQSLTLIATANQGSEATYESGFVIDKFPISRPNLTFSTLTVSNMSPEDSSIYLCSVGPETGYTFGSGTRLTVV.

This clonotype was counted ten times or more. The rearrangement joins TRBV15 to TRBJ1-1; D is ambiguous. Per germline, CDR1 LNHNV and CDR2 YYDKDF (reference sequence). V shed 5 bases and J shed 0 bases, with 4 bases lying between them. The CDR3 is 12 amino acids. The CDR3 spells CATSWMNTEAFF. The CDR3 nucleotides are TGTGCCACCAGCTGGATGAACACTGAAGCTTTCTTT. The full variable domain, its missing parts supplied by reference TRBV15 and TRBJ1-1, is DAMVIQNPRYQVTQFGKPVTLSCSQTLNHNVMYWYQQKSSQAPKLLFHYYDKDFNNEADTPDNFQSRRPNTSFCFLDIRSPGLGDTAMYLCATSWMNTEAFFGQGTRLTVV.

The CDR3 region is CASSPPDGVIQYF. Here the CDR3 DNA reads TGTGCCAGCAGTCCTCCGGACGGGGTCATTCAGTACTTC. The chain recombines TRBV12-3 or TRBV12-4 with TRBJ2-4; perhaps TRBD2 as D (5 bases). CDR3 length: 13 residues. V lost 5 bases and J 9 bases, leaving 14 bases between the germline ends.

This clonotype was seen a few times. This chain links TRBV3-1 with TRBJ2-1, with D maybe TRBD2 (6 bases). This CDR3 has 16 residues. Per germline, CDR1 LGHDT and CDR2 YNNKEL (reference sequence). Trimming stripped 1 base from V and 2 bases from J, with 12 bases between. DNA for the CDR3: TGTGCCAGCAGCCAAGTAGGCGCGGGGCCCTACAATGAGCAGTTCTTC. As protein: CASSQVGAGPYNEQFF.